Listed below are T cell receptor beta chains from one sample, sequenced in a study of T cells in narcolepsy. The method was immunoSEQ multiplex PCR; TCRdb's version includes in-frame clones alone and lacks a portion of them. The repertoire holds some 16,000 clones, with 72% as singletons. Sequenced: CD45RA- memory CD8+ T cells from PBMCs. These receptors all come from a human donor with narcolepsy. The CDR3 runs from the conserved cysteine through the conserved F or W. D genes are given only for firm matches. Clone size is given for some rows only: seen once, a few or many times, or a class if the clone is expanded.

CDR3nt: TGTGCCAGCAGCGACAGCTACAATGAGCAGTTCTTC
CDR3aa: CASSDSYNEQFF
j_gene: TRBJ2-1
abundance: once
v_gene: TRBV6-4
d_gene: -

CDR3nt: TGTGCCAGCAGCTTGGTTGATGGGCCCCAGCATTTT
CDR3aa: CASSLVDGPQHF
j_gene: TRBJ1-5
abundance: once
v_gene: TRBV5-4
d_gene: -

CDR3nt: TGTGCCAGTAGTACGTTACAGGGGCTGCATTTT
CDR3aa: CASSTLQGLHF
j_gene: TRBJ1-5
abundance: -
v_gene: TRBV19
d_gene: TRBD1

CDR3nt: TGTGCCAGCAACCCAGGAGACCAAGAGACCCAGTACTTC
CDR3aa: CASNPGDQETQYF
j_gene: TRBJ2-5
abundance: -
v_gene: TRBV7-8
d_gene: -

CDR3nt: TGTGCCAGCAGCGACGGGACTAGCGGGCGACAGCTCTCCTACGAGCAGTACTTC
CDR3aa: CASSDGTSGRQLSYEQYF
j_gene: TRBJ2-7
abundance: -
v_gene: TRBV5-8
d_gene: TRBD2

CDR3nt: TGTGCCAGCAGCCCCGGGACTAGCGGAACCCTCTCCTACGAGCAGTACTTC
CDR3aa: CASSPGTSGTLSYEQYF
j_gene: TRBJ2-7
abundance: -
v_gene: TRBV27
d_gene: TRBD2

CDR3nt: TGTGCCAGCAGCTTAGTAACAGGGCTCACTGAAGCTTTCTTT
CDR3aa: CASSLVTGLTEAFF
j_gene: TRBJ1-1
abundance: -
v_gene: TRBV11-2
d_gene: -

CDR3nt: TGTGCCAGTAGGGTAGACAATGAGCAGTTCTTC
CDR3aa: CASRVDNEQFF
j_gene: TRBJ2-1
abundance: -
v_gene: TRBV19
d_gene: -

CDR3nt: TGTGCCAGCAGCTTCGGACTAGCGTCTCTGGGGGAGACCCAGTACTTC
CDR3aa: CASSFGLASLGETQYF
j_gene: TRBJ2-5
abundance: -
v_gene: TRBV5-6
d_gene: TRBD2

CDR3nt: TGTGCCAGCAGCCAAGTGTACGGGGGAGAAGGCACCGGGGAGCTGTTTTTT
CDR3aa: CASSQVYGGEGTGELFF
j_gene: TRBJ2-2
abundance: -
v_gene: TRBV4-2
d_gene: -

CDR3nt: TGTGCCAGCAGCGGCGGGACTAGCAACTCCTACGAGCAGTACTTC
CDR3aa: CASSGGTSNSYEQYF
j_gene: TRBJ2-7
abundance: -
v_gene: TRBV9
d_gene: TRBD2

CDR3nt: TGCGCCAGCAGCCCGGACGCCCAGCGGGGGCACTCCTACGAGCAGTACTTC
CDR3aa: CASSPDAQRGHSYEQYF
j_gene: TRBJ2-7
abundance: -
v_gene: TRBV5-1
d_gene: TRBD2

CDR3nt: TGTGCCAGCAGCTCAGGCCGTAGGTCTGGGGCCAACGTCCTGACTTTC
CDR3aa: CASSSGRRSGANVLTF
j_gene: TRBJ2-6
abundance: few
v_gene: TRBV7-6
d_gene: -

CDR3nt: TGCGCCAGCAGTGAGTCCTCAGGGGGTAGCAATCAGCCCCAGCATTTT
CDR3aa: CASSESSGGSNQPQHF
j_gene: TRBJ1-5
abundance: -
v_gene: TRBV10-2
d_gene: TRBD1